What follows is one T cell receptor beta chain and its context. These data belong to a study of glioma-infiltrating T cells after dendritic cell vaccination. The wider study: Patients had newly diagnosed or recurrent glioblastoma and received dendritic cell vaccines.

Data came from immunoSEQ multiplex PCR; TCRdb stores just in-frame clones and leaves some out. Of tens of thousands of clones listed, roughly 90% are singletons. Germline CDR1 MNHNS, CDR2 SASEGT. With 0 bases clipped from V and 4 bases from J, the junction kept 10 bases outside the gene matches. The CDR3 sequence is 17 residues long. The sample consisted of blood, taken before dendritic cell vaccination. This clonotype originated in a human donor with glioblastoma. J is TRBJ1-1 and V is TRBV6-1, with 8 positions matching TRBD1. This CDR3 is CASSEARTGRGSTEAFF. The CDR3 bases are TGTGCCAGCAGTGAAGCGCGGACAGGGAGGGGCAGCACTGAAGCTTTCTTT.